This T cell receptor (beta chain) was identified in a study of T cell changes during pregnancy in multiple sclerosis. Profiled with immunoSEQ multiplex PCR; TCRdb holds only in-frame clones, not every one. Found here are about 110,000 clones, approximately 90% of them singletons; the top ten hold approximately 3.7%. V lost 3 bases to trimming and J lost 6 bases, with 16 bases between them. Germline loops: CDR1 SGDLS, CDR2 YYNGEE. The CDR3 is 14 amino acids. The rearrangement uses TRBV9 and TRBJ2-7, with D possibly TRBD2 on 5 matching bases. This material consisted of peripheral blood, taken after pregnancy. This receptor was obtained from a female donor with multiple sclerosis, enrolled in a pregnancy study. CDR3 residues: CASSAIGRGTEQYF. The CDR3 DNA is TGTGCCAGCAGCGCCATAGGTCGGGGTACCGAGCAGTACTTC.